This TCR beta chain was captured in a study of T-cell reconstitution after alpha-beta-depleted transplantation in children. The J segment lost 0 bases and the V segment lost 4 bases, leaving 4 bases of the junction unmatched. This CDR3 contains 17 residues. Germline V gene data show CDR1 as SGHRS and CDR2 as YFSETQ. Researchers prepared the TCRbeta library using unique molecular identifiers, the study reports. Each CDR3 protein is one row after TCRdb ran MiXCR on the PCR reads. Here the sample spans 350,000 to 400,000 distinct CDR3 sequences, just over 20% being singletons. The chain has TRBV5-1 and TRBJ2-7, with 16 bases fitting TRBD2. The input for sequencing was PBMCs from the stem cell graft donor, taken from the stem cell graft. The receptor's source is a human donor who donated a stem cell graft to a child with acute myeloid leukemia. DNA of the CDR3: TGCGCCAGCAGCCAGGGACTAGCGGGAGGGAGCTCCTACGAGCAGTACTTC. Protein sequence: CASSQGLAGGSSYEQYF.